Listed here is a single T cell receptor (beta chain). Assay: immunoSEQ multiplex PCR; the TCRdb copy retains only in-frame clones and omits some. This sample yields 200,000 to 300,000 clones, of which about 83% are seen a single time; 3.5% to 4% belongs to the top ten. The germline CDR1 and CDR2 sequences are MGHRA and YSYEKL. The trim removed 1 base at V and 5 bases at J, leaving 8 bases unmatched. CDR3 length: 16 residues. This record comes from a study of blood T cell repertoires in COVID-19. This TCR was recovered from a woman aged 40-49 years who had been exposed to COVID-19. Sequenced material: PBMCs or T cells enriched from blood (not recorded which). The chain links TRBV4-1 to TRBJ1-5, with 7 bases aligning to TRBD1. CDR3 in amino acids: CASSQGEDRRDQPQHF. CDR3 coding DNA: TGCGCCAGCAGCCAAGGGGAGGACAGGAGGGATCAGCCCCAGCATTTT.